These T cell receptor beta chains were read from a single sample in a study of shared clonotypes between healthy human individuals. Generated by immunoSEQ multiplex PCR, the TCRdb table keeps only in-frame clones and is missing some. This sample carries 2 million to 3 million clones, 90% to 95% of them seen once, and the ten largest clones take about 0.39%. The sample comprised naive CD4+ T cells from PBMCs. The receptors originated from a man between 18 and 35 years old in good health. Some clones in this sample may be carry-over from other donors' samples. The CDR3 runs from the conserved cysteine through the conserved F or W. Fields, in order: J gene, clone size, V gene, D gene, CDR3 DNA, CDR3 protein. A D gene is named only where the DNA matches it firmly. The size entry is marked missing in some rows and otherwise reads once, few, many or a size class.

>TRBJ2-7|.|TRBV7-2|.
TGTGCCAGCAGCTCTGGACACGGGGGATCAGTCGCCTACGAGCAGTACTTC
CASSSGHGGSVAYEQYF
>TRBJ2-1|.|TRBV2|TRBD2
TGTGCCAGCAGTGAAGGCGGGAGCCCCAATGAGCAGTTCTTC
CASSEGGSPNEQFF
>TRBJ2-7|.|TRBV18|.
TGTGCCAGCTCTCCGCCCGGGAGCGGCCGATTATCCTACGAGCAGTACTTC
CASSPPGSGRLSYEQYF
>TRBJ1-4|.|TRBV28|TRBD1
TGTGCCAGCAGCCTACAGGGGCTCCAAGAAAAACTGTTTTTT
CASSLQGLQEKLFF
>TRBJ2-7|.|TRBV4-3|TRBD2
TGCGCCAGCAGCCCCTTAGCGGGAGCGAACGAGCAGTACTTC
CASSPLAGANEQYF
>TRBJ2-7|.|TRBV5-1|.
TGCGCCAGCAGCCCGTCAGGCGGGGCCTACGAGCAGTACTTC
CASSPSGGAYEQYF
>TRBJ1-6|.|TRBV30|.
TGTGCCTGGAGTTCGGGCCCCCAAAATTCACCCCTCCACTTT
CAWSSGPQNSPLHF
>TRBJ2-1|.|TRBV21-1|.
TGTGCCAGCAGCGCACCAGCGGAGGGCCTCCCATATGAGCAGTTCTTC
CASSAPAEGLPYEQFF
>TRBJ1-5|once|TRBV18|.
TGTGCCAGCTCAAATTGGAGAAATCAGCCCCAGCATTTT
CASSNWRNQPQHF
>TRBJ2-1|once|TRBV7-9|TRBD1
TGTGCCACCCAACAGGGGGTCTACAATGAGCAGTTCTTC
CATQQGVYNEQFF
>TRBJ2-1|.|TRBV5-6|TRBD1
TGTGCCAGCAGGCGACAGGGGGCTCTCAATGAGCAGTTCTTC
CASRRQGALNEQFF
>TRBJ2-6|.|TRBV6-4|.
TGTGCCAGCAGTCGGGATGGAACTGAATTGTTTGGGGCCAACGTCCTGACTTTC
CASSRDGTELFGANVLTF
>TRBJ2-7|.|TRBV2|TRBD2
TGTGCCAGCAGTGCCGGGACTAGCGGCCTCCCTTGGTACGAGCAGTACTTC
CASSAGTSGLPWYEQYF
>TRBJ1-1|.|TRBV28|TRBD1
TGTGCCAGCCTAACAGGGGTCACTGAAGCTTTCTTT
CASLTGVTEAFF
>TRBJ2-3|.|TRBV11-3|.
TGTGCCAGCAGCGGGGGAAGAAAGGATACGCAGTATTTT
CASSGGRKDTQYF
>TRBJ2-5|.|TRBV27|.
TGTGCCAGCAGTCCTGGCCGGGCCGTTGGGAAGACCCAGTACTTC
CASSPGRAVGKTQYF
>TRBJ1-5|.|TRBV5-1|.
TGCGCCAGCAGCCTGGACAGCGATCAGCCCCAGCATTTT
CASSLDSDQPQHF
>TRBJ2-6|.|TRBV5-4|.
TGTGCCAGCAGCCCCTCGGGGTTGGGTGGGGCCAACGTCCTGACTTTC
CASSPSGLGGANVLTF
>TRBJ1-3|.|TRBV9|.
TGTGCCAGCAGCCCCCGGGGGACCATCTCTGGAAACACCATATATTTT
CASSPRGTISGNTIYF
>TRBJ1-5|.|TRBV2|TRBD1
TGTGCCAGCACCCCCGAAACAGGGGAAAATCAGCCCCAGCATTTT
CASTPETGENQPQHF
>TRBJ1-1|.|TRBV5-4|.
TGTGCCAGCAGCTGGGACGGTGAAGCTTTCTTT
CASSWDGEAFF
>TRBJ2-7|.|TRBV2|.
TGTGCCAGCAAGGGGACCCTGTACTCCTACGAGCAGTACTTC
CASKGTLYSYEQYF
>TRBJ2-1|.|TRBV15|TRBD1
TGTGCCACCAGCAGAACGGGACAGGGGGCAATTTCGGGTTGGTTCTTC
CATSRTGQGAISGWFF
>TRBJ1-1|few|TRBV19|.
TGTGCCAGTAGTTCACAAGGGGGAACCACTGAAGCTTTCTTT
CASSSQGGTTEAFF